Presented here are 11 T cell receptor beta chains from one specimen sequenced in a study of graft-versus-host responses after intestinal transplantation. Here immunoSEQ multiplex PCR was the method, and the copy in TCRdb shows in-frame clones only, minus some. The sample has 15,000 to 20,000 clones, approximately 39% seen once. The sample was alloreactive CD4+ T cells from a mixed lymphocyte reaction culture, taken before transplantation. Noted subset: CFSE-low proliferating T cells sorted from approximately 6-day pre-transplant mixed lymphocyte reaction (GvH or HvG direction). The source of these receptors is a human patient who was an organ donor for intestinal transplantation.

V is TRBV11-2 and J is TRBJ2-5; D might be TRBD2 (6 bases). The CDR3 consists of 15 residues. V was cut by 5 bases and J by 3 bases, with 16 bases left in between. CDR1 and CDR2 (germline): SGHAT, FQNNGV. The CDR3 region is CASSHLGGRKETQYF. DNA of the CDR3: TGTGCCAGCAGCCACCTTGGGGGGAGGAAAGAGACCCAGTACTTC.

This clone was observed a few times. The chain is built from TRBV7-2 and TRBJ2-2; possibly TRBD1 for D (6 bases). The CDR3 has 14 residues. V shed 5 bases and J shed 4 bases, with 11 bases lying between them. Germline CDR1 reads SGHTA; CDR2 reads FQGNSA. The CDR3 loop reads CASSQTGTTGELFF. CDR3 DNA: TGTGCCAGCAGCCAAACAGGGACCACCGGGGAGCTGTTTTTT.

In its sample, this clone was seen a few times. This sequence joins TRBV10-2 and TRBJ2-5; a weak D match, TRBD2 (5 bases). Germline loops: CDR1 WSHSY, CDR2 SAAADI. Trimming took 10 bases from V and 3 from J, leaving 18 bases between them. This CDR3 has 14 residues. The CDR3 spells CATQTRAREETQYF. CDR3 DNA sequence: TGCGCCACCCAGACCCGGGCGAGGGAAGAGACCCAGTACTTC.

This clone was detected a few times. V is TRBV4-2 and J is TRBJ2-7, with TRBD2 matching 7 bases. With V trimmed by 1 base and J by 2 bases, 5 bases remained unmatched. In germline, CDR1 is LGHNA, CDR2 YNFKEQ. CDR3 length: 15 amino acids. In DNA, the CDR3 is TGTGCCAGCAGCCAAGTTGCTAGCGGAACCTACGAGCAGTACTTC. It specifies CASSQVASGTYEQYF.

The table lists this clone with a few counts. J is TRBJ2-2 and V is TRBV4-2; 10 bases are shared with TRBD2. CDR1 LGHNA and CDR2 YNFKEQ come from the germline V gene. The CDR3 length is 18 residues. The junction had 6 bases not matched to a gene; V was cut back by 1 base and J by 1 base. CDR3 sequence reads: CASSQVVLAGLNTGELFF. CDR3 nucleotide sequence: TGTGCCAGCAGCCAAGTGGTACTAGCGGGATTGAACACCGGGGAGCTGTTTTTT.

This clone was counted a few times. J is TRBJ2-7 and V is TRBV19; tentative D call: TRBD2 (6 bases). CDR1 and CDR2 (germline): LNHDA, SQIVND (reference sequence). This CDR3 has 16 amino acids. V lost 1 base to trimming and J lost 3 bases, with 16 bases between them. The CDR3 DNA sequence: TGTGCCAGTAGTATAGTCGGAAGCGGAGGGTTCTACGAGCAGTACTTC. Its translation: CASSIVGSGGFYEQYF.

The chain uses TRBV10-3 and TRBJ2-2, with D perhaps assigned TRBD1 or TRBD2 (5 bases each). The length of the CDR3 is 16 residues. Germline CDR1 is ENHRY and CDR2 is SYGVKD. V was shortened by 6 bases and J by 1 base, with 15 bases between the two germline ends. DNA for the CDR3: TGTGCCATCAGACCTTCGGGGCCTCAGAACACCGGGGAGCTGTTTTTT. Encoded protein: CAIRPSGPQNTGELFF.

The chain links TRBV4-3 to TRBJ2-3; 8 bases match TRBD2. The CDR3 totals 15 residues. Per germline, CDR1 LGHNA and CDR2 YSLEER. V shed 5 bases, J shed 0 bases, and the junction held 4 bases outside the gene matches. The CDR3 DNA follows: TGCGCCAGCAGCGTACTAGCGGTTAGCACAGATACGCAGTATTTT. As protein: CASSVLAVSTDTQYF.

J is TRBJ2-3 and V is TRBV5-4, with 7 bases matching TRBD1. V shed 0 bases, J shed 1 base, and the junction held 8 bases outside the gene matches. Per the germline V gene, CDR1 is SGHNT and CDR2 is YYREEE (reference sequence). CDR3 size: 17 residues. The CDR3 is CASSLGANRGGTDTQYF. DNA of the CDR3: TGTGCCAGCAGCTTGGGGGCGAACAGGGGCGGCACAGATACGCAGTATTTT.

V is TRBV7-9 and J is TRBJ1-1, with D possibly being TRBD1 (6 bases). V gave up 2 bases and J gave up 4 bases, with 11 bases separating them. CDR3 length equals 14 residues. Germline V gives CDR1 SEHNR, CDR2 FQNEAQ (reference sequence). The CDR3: CASSLMGAATEAFF. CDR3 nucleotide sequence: TGTGCCAGCAGCTTAATGGGGGCCGCCACTGAAGCTTTCTTT.

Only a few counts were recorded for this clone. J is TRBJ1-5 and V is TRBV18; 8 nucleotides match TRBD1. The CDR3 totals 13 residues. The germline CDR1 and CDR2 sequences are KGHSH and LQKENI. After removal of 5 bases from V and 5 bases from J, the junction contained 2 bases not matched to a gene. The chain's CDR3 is CASSGTGDQPQHF. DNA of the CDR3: TGTGCCAGCTCAGGGACAGGTGATCAGCCCCAGCATTTT.